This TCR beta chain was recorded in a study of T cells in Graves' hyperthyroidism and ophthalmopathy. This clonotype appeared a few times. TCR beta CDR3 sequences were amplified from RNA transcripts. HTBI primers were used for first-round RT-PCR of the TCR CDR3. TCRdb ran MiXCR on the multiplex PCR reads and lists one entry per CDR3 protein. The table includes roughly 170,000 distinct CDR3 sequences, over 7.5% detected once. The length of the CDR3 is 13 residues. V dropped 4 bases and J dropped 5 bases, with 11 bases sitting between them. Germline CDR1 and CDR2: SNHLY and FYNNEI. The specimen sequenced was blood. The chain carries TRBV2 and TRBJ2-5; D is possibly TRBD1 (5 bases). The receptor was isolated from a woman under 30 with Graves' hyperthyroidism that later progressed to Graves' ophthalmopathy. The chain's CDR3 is CASSVGRVETQYF. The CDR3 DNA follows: TGTGCCAGCAGTGTGGGGCGCGTGGAGACCCAGTACTTC. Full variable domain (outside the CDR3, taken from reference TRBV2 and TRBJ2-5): EPEVTQTPSHQVTQMGQEVILRCVPISNHLYFYWYRQILGQKVEFLVSFYNNEISEKSEIFDDQFSVERPDGSNFTLKIRSTKLEDSAMYFCASSVGRVETQYFGPGTRLLVL.